Listed here is a single TCR beta chain. Antigen: not known. This entry is derived from a study of blood T cells in healthy people across ages. Overall study results and limits: Roughly linear age-related decline in beta diversity appeared, significant by age about 40. Unknown donor CMV status possibly confounded expanded clonotype changes.

Trimming took off 3 bases at V and 2 bases at J, with 15 bases between the two ends. CDR3 length: 15 residues. Germline values: CDR1 SGHRS, CDR2 YFSETQ. With a J-beta primer mix and a sample-barcoded 5' primer, a second PCR ran about 7 to 12 cycles. TCRdb independently ran MiXCR on the 5' RACE reads; one entry per CDR3 protein. The table records approximately 820,000 distinct CDR3 sequences, around 42% of them present only once. Per sample, a minimum of 6.5 million PBMCs were isolated. Sequencing used blood. This clonotype originated in a man aged 55-75 years in good health. The chain recombines TRBV5-1 with TRBJ2-7, with D maybe TRBD1 (6 bases). The DNA for the CDR3 is TGCGCCAGCAGCTATCAGGGGACCGGGACCTACGAGCAGTACTTC. It encodes CASSYQGTGTYEQYF. Based on the CDR3 plus reference TRBV5-1 and TRBJ2-7, the full variable domain is KAGVTQTPRYLIKTRGQQVTLSCSPISGHRSVSWYQQTPGQGLQFLFEYFSETQRNKGNFPGRFSGRQFSNSRSEMNVSTLELGDSALYLCASSYQGTGTYEQYFGPGTRLTVT.